Described below is a single T cell receptor beta chain sequence and its context. Its antigen is not known. This sample was taken from a study of cytomegalovirus exposure and HLA in healthy donors. Overall study findings and caveats: In an earlier analysis, productive rearrangement rates for most beta V segments clustered near 90% or 30%.

In the PCR, 60 Vbeta and 13 Jbeta primers were used. Here immunoSEQ multiplex PCR was the method, and the copy in TCRdb shows in-frame clones only, minus some. The sample has some 170,000 clones; nearly 80% are singletons. The germline V gene has CDR1 SGHVS and CDR2 FQNEAQ. This CDR3 is 15 amino acids long. V lost 4 bases, J lost 6 bases, and 16 bases lay in between. This sequence was found in a man aged 40-50 years in good health and CMV-seropositive. V and J are TRBV7-8 and TRBJ2-4, with D possibly being TRBD2 (5 bases). The sequencing input was PBMCs. The CDR3 reads CASSYLRGGGNIQYF. The CDR3 DNA sequence: TGTGCCAGCAGCTACCTCCGAGGAGGTGGAAACATTCAGTACTTC.